The source of this T cell receptor (beta chain) is a study of blood T cell repertoires in COVID-19. The germline V and J ends were trimmed by 0 bases and 0 bases, with 12 bases remaining between them. This CDR3 has 17 residues. Germline assignment: CDR1 MNHNS and CDR2 SASEGT. TCRdb keeps only in-frame clones here, not all; method: immunoSEQ multiplex PCR. Of 70,000 to 90,000 clones listed, about 82% are singletons. V gene TRBV6-1 combines with J gene TRBJ1-3; possibly TRBD1 for D (6 bases). The sequencing sample was made of peripheral blood. The TCR originated in a middle-aged man with active COVID-19. The CDR3 reads CASSEAFRGISGNTIYF. CDR3 nucleotides: TGTGCCAGCAGTGAAGCTTTCAGGGGCATCTCTGGAAACACCATATATTTT.